This T cell receptor (beta chain) stems from a study of vaccination and CD4 T cells after COVID-19. Notes on this clonotype: Its antigen is unknown.

An Oncomine TCR Beta short-read assay was used to sequence the DNA from cultured CD4+ T cells. TCRdb redid the calling of the PCR reads with MiXCR, one entry per CDR3 protein. The sample consists of some 22,000 distinct CDR3 sequences, 45% to 65% of them appearing once. Indicated treatment: roughly 10-day PBMC culture with coronavirus spike peptide pools or control peptides (ViraFEST assay). Germline V gives CDR1 MDHEN, CDR2 SYDVKM. The V gene lost 5 bases and the J gene lost 1 base, with 12 bases spanning the gap. The CDR3 consists of 15 residues. V and J are TRBV28 and TRBJ1-5, with D tentatively TRBD1 (5 bases). The TCR originated in a human donor who had recovered from COVID-19. Sequenced: CD4+ T cells from blood, cultured in vitro. CDR3: CASSPDSNSNQPQHF. CDR3 DNA sequence: TGTGCCAGCAGTCCCGACAGTAACAGCAATCAGCCCCAGCATTTT.